This entry is about one T cell receptor (beta chain). Which antigen it targets is not known. No clone much larger than this one lies a single base away; base qualities are absent. This sample is part of a study of T cell responses to AZD1222 COVID-19 vaccine (dated by TCRdb to the early 2020s). Regarding the research as a whole: AZD1222 recipients with second doses at about 4 weeks or about 12 weeks were pooled, because spike-specific TCR depth and breadth did not differ between schedules. Trial participants were enrolled into age subgroups of 18-55, 56-69 and 70-plus years, which contained about 150, 27 and 61 TCR-sequenced participants, respectively. A total of over 230 trial participants underwent TCR sequencing, of whom approximately 210 received two doses of AZD1222 and 26 received two doses of the MenACWY control vaccine.

The CDR3 regions of human TCRbeta chains were analyzed by immunosequencing. Turning to the authors' computational methods: Repertoire TCRs were checked for matches against a reference library of SARS-CoV-2-specific TCRs that had been generated using the MIRA antigen-specificity platform. Breadth was defined as the fraction of unique TCRs that were SARS-CoV-2-associated. Depth was defined as the fraction of total T cells that were SARS-CoV-2-associated. Using the MIRA data, each spike-specific TCR was assigned both to the spike region to which the TCR was reactive and to a CD4 or CD8 class. Log10-transformed breadth and depth values were compared by one-way ANOVA with Sidak's multiple comparisons tests. Imported from immuneACCESS, the table was reduced by TCRdb to in-frame sequences with V and J called. These copies leave out some clones; in studies compared against another copy, an unresolved V gene accounts for under half, and the cause of the remainder is not known. V and J calls and clone size are as listed in that table; D and trimming were resolved from the DNA. This sample has 110,000 to 150,000 clones in its table, and approximately 90% of those were observed once. More than 3.5% of the sample is taken by the ten largest.

Broader findings and caveats from the paper: Participants were mostly white British and included more females than males, and it was suggested by the authors that clonal diversity may have been underestimated. After two AZD1222 doses, spike-specific TCR breadth and depth were significantly higher than at day 0 and than in MenACWY recipients. Vaccine-associated CD4 TCRs spanned the whole spike protein, with dominant responses in regions 160-218 and 743-854. No day 14 peak-response samples were available, so repertoires were characterized only after the peak T cell response. Reportedly, almost half of the unique spike-specific TCRs recognized epitopes lying outside the regions that are mutated in the B.1.351 and B.1.1.7 variants. Conclusions about previously exposed vaccinees are limited, since just five or six AZD1222 recipients were seropositive for SARS-CoV-2 at baseline. In the small 56-69-year group, the increase in depth fell short of significance, most likely because of low power.

The CDR3 starts with the cysteine, ends with the phenylalanine, and has 15 residues. Of all the DNA, just the CDR3 is kept, 45 bases in frame from base 1. CDR1 is given as LNHDA and CDR2 as SQIVND, both from the germline V gene (reference sequence). V is shortened by 5 bases, J by 0 bases, and the region joining them spans 11 bases. The time point label, read with the paper, signifies: baseline before first vaccination. Samples from vaccinated people were obtained from the UK trials COV001 and COV002, which included a single-blind randomized controlled phase 2/3 trial of AZD1222 (ChAdOx1 nCoV-19) in healthy adults. Trial participant PBMC samples were collected at day 0 and day 28 after the second dose for TCRbeta chain sequencing.

The material was peripheral blood, obtained on day 0 of AZD1222 vaccination. The receptor comes from an adult in good health. Recombination linked TRBV19 to TRBJ1-5; D gene: possibly TRBD1, on 5 matching bases. The bases are TGTGCCAGTAGTCCCCAGGGTAATAGCAATCAGCCCCAGCATTTT. The translation is CASSPQGNSNQPQHF.